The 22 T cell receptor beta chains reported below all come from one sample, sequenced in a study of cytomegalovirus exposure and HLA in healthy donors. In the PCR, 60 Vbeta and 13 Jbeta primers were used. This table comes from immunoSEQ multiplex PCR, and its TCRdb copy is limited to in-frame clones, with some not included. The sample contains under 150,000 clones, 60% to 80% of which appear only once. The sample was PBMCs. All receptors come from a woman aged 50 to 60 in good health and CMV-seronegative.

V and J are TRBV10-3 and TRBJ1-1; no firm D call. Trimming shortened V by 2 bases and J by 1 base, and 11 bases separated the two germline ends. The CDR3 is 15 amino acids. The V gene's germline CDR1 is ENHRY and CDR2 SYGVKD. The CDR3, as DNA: TGTGCCATCAGTGAGGTTAGACACTCGAACACTGAAGCTTTCTTT. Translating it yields CAISEVRHSNTEAFF.

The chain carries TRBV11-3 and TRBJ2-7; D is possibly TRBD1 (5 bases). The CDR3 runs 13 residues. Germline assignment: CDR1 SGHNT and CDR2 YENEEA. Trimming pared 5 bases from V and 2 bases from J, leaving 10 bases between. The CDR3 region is CASSHDSTYEQYF. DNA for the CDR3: TGTGCCAGCAGCCACGACAGCACCTACGAGCAGTACTTC.

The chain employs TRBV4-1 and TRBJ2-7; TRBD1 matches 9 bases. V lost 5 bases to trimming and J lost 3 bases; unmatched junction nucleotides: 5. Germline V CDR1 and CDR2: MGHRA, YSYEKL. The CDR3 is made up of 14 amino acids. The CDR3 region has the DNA TGCGCCAGCAGCAGCCGGGACAGGGTCTACGAGCAGTACTTC. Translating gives CASSSRDRVYEQYF.

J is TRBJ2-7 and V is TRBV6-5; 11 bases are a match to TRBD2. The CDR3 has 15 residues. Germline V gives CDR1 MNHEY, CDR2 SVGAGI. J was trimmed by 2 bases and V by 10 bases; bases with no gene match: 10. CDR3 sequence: CATQLGTSGAYEQYF. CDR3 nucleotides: TGTGCCACTCAACTCGGGACTAGCGGAGCCTACGAGCAGTACTTC.

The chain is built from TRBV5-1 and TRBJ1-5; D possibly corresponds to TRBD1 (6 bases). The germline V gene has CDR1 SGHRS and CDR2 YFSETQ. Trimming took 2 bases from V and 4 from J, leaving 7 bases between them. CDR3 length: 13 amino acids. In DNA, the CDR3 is TGCGCCAGCAGCTTTACAGGGAATCAGCCCCAGCATTTT. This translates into CASSFTGNQPQHF.

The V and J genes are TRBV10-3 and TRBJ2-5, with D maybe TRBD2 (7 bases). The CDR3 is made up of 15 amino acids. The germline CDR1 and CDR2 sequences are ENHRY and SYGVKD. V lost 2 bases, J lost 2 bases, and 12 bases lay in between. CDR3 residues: CAISELGGAQETQYF. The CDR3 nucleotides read TGTGCCATCAGTGAGCTTGGGGGGGCACAAGAGACCCAGTACTTC.

CDR3 residues: CASTTTANLNQPQHF. The DNA for the CDR3 is TGTGCCAGCACAACTACCGCCAATCTCAATCAGCCCCAGCATTTT. This sequence joins TRBV6-6 and TRBJ1-5; the D is unclear. V was cut by 7 bases and J by 3 bases, with 16 bases left in between. Germline CDR1 and CDR2: MNHNY and SVGAGI (reference sequence). The CDR3 totals 15 residues.

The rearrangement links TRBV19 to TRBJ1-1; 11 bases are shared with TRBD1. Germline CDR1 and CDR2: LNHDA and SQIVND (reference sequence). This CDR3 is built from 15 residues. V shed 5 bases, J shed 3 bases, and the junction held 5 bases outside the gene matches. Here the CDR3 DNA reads TGTGCCAGTAGTTTAGGACAGGGGGCGGACACTGAAGCTTTCTTT. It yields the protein CASSLGQGADTEAFF.

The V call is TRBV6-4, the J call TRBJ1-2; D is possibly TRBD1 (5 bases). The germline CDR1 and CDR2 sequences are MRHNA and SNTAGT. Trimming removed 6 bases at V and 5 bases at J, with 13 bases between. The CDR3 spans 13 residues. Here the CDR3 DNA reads TGTGCCAGCAGCCTACAGGAGGGATATGGCTACACCTTC. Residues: CASSLQEGYGYTF.

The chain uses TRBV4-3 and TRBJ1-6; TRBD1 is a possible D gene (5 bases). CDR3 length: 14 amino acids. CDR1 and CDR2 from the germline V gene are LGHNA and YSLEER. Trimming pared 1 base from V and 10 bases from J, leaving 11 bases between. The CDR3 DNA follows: TGCGCCAGCAGCCAAGCGGGGGTGGGGTCACCCCTCCACTTT. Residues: CASSQAGVGSPLHF.

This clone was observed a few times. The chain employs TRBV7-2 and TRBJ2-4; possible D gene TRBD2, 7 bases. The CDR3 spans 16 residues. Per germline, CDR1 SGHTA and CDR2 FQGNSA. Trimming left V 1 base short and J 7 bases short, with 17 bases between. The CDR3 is CASSLEVGGLNNIQYF. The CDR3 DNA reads TGTGCCAGCAGCTTAGAAGTGGGGGGGCTGAATAACATTCAGTACTTC.

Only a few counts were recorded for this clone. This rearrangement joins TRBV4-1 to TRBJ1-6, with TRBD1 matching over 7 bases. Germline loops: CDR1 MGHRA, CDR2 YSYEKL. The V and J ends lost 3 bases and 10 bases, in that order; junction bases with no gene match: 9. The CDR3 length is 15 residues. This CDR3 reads CASSQDTGTDSPLHF. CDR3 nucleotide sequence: TGCGCCAGCAGCCAGGATACAGGGACAGACTCACCCCTCCACTTT.

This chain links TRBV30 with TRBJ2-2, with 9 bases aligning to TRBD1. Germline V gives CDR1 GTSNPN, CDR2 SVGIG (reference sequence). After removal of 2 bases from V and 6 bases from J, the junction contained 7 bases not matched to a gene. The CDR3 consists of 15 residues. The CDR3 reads CAWSRGTGRAGELFF. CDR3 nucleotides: TGTGCCTGGAGTAGGGGGACAGGGAGGGCCGGGGAGCTGTTTTTT.

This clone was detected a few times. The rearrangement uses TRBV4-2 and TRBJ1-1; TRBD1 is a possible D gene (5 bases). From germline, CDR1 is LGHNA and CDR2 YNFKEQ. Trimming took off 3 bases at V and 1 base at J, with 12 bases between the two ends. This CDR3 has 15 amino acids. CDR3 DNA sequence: TGTGCCAGCAGCCACCAGGACATACGGAACACTGAAGCTTTCTTT. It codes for CASSHQDIRNTEAFF.

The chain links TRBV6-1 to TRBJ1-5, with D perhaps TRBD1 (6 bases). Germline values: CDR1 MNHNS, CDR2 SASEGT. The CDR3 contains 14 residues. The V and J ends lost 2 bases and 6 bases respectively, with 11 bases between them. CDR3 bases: TGTGCCAGCAGTGAATACAGGGTGCTTCAGCCCCAGCATTTT. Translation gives CASSEYRVLQPQHF.

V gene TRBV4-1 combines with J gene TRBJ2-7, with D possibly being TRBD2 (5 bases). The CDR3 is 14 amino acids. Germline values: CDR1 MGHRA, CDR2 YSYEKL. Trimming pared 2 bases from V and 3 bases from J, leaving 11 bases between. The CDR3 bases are TGCGCCAGCAGCCAATGGACTGGAAACTACGAGCAGTACTTC. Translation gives CASSQWTGNYEQYF.

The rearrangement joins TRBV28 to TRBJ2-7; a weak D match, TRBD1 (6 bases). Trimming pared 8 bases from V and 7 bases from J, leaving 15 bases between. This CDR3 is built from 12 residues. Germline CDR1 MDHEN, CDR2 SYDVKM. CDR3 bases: TGTGCCAGCCGGACAGCCTTGGGGGAGCAGTACTTC. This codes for CASRTALGEQYF.

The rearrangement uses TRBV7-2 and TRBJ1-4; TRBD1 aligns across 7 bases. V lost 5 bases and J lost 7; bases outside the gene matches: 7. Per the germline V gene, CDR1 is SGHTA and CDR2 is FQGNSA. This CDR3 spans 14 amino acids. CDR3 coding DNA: TGTGCCAGCAGCCCTTACAGGGGAGGTGAAAAACTGTTTTTT. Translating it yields CASSPYRGGEKLFF.

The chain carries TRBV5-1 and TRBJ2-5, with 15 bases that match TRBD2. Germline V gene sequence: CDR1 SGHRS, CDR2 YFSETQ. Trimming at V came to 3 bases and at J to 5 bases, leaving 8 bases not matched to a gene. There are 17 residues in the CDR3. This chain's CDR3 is CASSSSSGLAGGETQYF. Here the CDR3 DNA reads TGCGCCAGCAGCTCTTCTTCAGGACTAGCGGGGGGGGAGACCCAGTACTTC.

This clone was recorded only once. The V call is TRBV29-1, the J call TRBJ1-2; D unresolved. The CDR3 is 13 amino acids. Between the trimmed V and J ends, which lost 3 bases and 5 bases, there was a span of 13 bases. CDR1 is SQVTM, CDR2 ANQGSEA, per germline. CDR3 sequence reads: CSVEGLTVYGYTF. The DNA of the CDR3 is TGCAGCGTTGAGGGCCTAACCGTATATGGCTACACCTTC.

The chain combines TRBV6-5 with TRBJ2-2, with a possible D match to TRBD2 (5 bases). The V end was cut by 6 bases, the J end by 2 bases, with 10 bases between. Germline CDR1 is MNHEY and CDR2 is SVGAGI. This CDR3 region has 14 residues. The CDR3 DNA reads TGTGCCAGCAGCTCCGGACTTAACACCGGGGAGCTGTTTTTT. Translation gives CASSSGLNTGELFF.

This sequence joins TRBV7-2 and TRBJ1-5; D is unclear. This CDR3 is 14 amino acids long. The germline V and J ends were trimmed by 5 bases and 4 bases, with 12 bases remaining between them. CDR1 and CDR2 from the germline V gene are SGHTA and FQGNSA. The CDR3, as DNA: TGTGCCAGCAGCGCGGTGGGTAGGAATCAGCCCCAGCATTTT. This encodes CASSAVGRNQPQHF.